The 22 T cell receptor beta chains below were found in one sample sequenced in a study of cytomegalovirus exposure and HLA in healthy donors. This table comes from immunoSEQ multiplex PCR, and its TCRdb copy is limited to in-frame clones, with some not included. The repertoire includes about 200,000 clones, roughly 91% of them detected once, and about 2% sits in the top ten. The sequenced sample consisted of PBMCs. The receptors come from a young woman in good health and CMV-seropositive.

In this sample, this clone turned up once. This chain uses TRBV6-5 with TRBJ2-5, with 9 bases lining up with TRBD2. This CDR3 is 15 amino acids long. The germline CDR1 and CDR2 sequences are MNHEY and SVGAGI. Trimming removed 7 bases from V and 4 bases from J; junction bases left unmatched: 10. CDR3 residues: CASTEAGGPGETQYF. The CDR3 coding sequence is TGTGCCAGCACGGAGGCGGGAGGGCCGGGAGAGACCCAGTACTTC.

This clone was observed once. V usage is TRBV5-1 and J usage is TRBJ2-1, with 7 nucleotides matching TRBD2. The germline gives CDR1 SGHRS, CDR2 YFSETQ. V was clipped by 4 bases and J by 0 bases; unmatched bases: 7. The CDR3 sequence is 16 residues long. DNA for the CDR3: TGCGCCAGCAGCCCGGGTGCGGGAGACTCCTACAATGAGCAGTTCTTC. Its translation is CASSPGAGDSYNEQFF.

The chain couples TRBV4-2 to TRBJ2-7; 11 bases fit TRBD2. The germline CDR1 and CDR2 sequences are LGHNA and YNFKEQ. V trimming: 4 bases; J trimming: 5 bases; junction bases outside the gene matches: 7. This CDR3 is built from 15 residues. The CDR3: CASSRVAGGPNEQYF. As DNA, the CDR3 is TGTGCCAGCAGCCGAGTAGCGGGAGGGCCCAACGAGCAGTACTTC.

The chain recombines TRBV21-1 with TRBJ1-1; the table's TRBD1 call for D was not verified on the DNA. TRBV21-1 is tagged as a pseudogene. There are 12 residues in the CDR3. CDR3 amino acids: CASIRGFTEAFF. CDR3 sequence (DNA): TGTGCCAGCATCAGGGGATTCACTGAAGCTTTCTTT.

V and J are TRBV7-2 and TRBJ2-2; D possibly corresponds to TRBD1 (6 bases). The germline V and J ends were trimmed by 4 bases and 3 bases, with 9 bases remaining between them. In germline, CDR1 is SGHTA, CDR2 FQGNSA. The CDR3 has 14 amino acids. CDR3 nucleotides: TGTGCCAGCAGCTACGGGACACACACCGGGGAGCTGTTTTTT. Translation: CASSYGTHTGELFF.

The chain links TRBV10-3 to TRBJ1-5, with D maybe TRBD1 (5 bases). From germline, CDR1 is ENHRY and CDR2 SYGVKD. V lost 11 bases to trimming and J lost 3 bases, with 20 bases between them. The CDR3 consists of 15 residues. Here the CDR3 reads CAVQHQGADNQPQHF. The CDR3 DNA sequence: TGTGCCGTCCAGCATCAAGGGGCGGACAATCAGCCCCAGCATTTT.

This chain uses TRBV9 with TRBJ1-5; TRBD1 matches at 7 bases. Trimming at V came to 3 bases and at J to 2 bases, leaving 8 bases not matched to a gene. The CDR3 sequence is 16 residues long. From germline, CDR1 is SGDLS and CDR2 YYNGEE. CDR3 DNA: TGTGCCAGCAGCGAGGGGGCAGGGTACGGCAATCAGCCCCAGCATTTT. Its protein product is CASSEGAGYGNQPQHF.

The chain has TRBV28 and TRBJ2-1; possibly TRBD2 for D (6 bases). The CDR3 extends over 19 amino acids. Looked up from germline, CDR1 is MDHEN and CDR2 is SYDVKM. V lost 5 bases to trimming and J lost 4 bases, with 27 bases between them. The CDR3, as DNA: TGTGCCAGCAGTCCGATACTACTCGACTGGGGGGAGTGGTACAATGAGCAGTTCTTC. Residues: CASSPILLDWGEWYNEQFF.

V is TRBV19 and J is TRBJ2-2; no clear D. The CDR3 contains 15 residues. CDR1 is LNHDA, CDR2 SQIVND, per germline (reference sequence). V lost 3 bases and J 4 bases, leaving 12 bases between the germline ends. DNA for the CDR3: TGTGCCAGTAGTATTCATGACAAATTCACCGGGGAGCTGTTTTTT. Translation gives CASSIHDKFTGELFF.

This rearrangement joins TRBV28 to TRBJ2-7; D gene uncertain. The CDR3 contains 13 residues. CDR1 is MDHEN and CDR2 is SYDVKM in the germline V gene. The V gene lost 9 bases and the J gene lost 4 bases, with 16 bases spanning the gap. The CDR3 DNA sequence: TGTGCCAGTACCCTTGAGAGTCCGTACGAGCAGTACTTC. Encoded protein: CASTLESPYEQYF. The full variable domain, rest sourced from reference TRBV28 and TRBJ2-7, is DVKVTQSSRYLVKRTGEKVFLECVQDMDHENMFWYRQDPGLGLRLIYFSYDVKMKEKGDIPEGYSVSREKKERFSLILESASTNQTSMYLCASTLESPYEQYFGPGTRLTVT.

The CDR3 is CASNSGQRNTEAFF. CDR3 nucleotides: TGCGCCAGCAACTCGGGACAGCGGAACACTGAAGCTTTCTTT. This chain joins TRBV5-1 and TRBJ1-1; 7 bases map to TRBD1. CDR1 and CDR2 from the germline V gene are SGHRS and YFSETQ. J lost 1 base, V lost 6 bases, and 6 bases had no gene match. CDR3 length: 14 amino acids.

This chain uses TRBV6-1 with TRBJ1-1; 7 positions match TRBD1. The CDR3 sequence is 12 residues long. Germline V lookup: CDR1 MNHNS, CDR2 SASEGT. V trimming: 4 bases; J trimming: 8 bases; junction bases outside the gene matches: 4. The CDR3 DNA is TGTGCCAGCAGTGCTCTGACAGGGGAAGCTTTCTTT. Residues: CASSALTGEAFF.

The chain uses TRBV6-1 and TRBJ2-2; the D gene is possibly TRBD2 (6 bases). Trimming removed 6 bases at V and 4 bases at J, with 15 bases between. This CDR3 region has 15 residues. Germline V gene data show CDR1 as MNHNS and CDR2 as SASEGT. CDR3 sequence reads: CASSLRESPTGELFF. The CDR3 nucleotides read TGTGCCAGCAGCCTACGGGAGAGCCCCACCGGGGAGCTGTTTTTT.

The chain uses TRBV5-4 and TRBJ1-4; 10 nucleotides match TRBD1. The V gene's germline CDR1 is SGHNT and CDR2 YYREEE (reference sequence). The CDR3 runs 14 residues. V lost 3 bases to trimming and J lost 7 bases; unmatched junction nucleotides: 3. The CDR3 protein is CASSSGQGFEKLFF. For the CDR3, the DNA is TGTGCCAGCAGCTCGGGACAGGGGTTTGAAAAACTGTTTTTT. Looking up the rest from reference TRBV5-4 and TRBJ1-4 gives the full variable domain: ETGVTQSPTHLIKTRGQQVTLRCSSQSGHNTVSWYQQALGQGPQFIFQYYREEENGRGNFPPRFSGLQFPNYSSELNVNALELDDSALYLCASSSGQGFEKLFFGSGTQLSVL.

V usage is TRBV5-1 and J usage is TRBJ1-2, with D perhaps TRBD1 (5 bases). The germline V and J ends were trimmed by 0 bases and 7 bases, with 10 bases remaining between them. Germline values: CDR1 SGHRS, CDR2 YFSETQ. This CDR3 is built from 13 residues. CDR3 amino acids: CASSLGGTGGYTF. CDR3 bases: TGCGCCAGCAGCTTGGGGGGGACTGGTGGCTACACCTTC.

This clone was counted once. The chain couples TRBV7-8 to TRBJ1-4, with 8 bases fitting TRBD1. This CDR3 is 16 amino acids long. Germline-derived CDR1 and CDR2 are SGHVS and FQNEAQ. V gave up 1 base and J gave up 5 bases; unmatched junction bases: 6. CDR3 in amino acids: CASSLGGDRTNEKLFF. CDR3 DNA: TGTGCCAGCAGCTTAGGGGGGGACAGGACAAATGAAAAACTGTTTTTT.

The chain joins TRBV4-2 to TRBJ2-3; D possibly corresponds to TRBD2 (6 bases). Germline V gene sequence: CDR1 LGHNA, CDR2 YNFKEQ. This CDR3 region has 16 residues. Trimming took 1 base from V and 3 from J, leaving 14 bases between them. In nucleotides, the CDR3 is TGTGCCAGCAGCCAAGTTGGGCGGGACGGGACAGATACGCAGTATTTT. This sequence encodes CASSQVGRDGTDTQYF.

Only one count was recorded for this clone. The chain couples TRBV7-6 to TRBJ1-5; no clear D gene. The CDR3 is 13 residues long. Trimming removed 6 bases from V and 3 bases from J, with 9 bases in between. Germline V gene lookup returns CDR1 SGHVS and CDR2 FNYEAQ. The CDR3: CASSSTTNQPQHF. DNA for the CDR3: TGTGCCAGCAGTTCTACTACCAATCAGCCCCAGCATTTT.

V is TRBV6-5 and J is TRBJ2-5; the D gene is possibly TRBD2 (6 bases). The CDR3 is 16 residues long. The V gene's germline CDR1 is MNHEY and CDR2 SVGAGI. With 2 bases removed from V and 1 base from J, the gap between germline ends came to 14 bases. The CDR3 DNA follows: TGTGCCAGCAGTTACACGGACTACCGGTTCCAAGAGACCCAGTACTTC. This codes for CASSYTDYRFQETQYF.

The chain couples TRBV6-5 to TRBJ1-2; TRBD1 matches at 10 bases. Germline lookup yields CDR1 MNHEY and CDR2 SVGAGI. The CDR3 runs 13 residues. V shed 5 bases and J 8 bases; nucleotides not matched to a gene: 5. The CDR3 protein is CASSRQGADGYTF. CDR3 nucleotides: TGTGCCAGCAGTCGACAGGGGGCTGACGGCTACACCTTC.

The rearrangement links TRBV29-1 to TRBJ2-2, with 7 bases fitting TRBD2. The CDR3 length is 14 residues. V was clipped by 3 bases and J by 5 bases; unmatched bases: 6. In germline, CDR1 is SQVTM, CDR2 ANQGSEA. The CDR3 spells CSVELADLTGELFF. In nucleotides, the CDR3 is TGCAGCGTTGAGCTAGCGGATCTAACCGGGGAGCTGTTTTTT.

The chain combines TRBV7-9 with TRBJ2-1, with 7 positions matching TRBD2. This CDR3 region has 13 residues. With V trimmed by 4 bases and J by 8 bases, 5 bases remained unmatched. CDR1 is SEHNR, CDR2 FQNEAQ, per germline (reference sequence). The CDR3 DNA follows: TGTGCCAGCAGCTCGTCCACTAGCGATGAGCAGTTCTTC. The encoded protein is CASSSSTSDEQFF.